This TCR beta chain was retrieved from a study of beta chain features in type 1 diabetes. As every portion of the isolated RNA was reverse transcribed, the sequencing read expressed TCRB transcripts. Assay used: immunoSEQ multiplex PCR; TCRdb lists only in-frame clones, some missing. This table holds roughly 140,000 clones, about 7% found once. Sorted populations all exceeded 95% purity. This clone turned up a few times. The source is a woman in her thirties in good health. Sequenced sample: central memory CD4+ T cells from blood.

The CDR3 nucleotides read TGTGCTAGCGGGAGGAGGTTAGATGAGCAGTTCTTC. Protein product: CASGRRLDEQFF. The chain recombines TRBV12-5 with TRBJ2-1, with 7 bases matching TRBD2. This CDR3 is 12 amino acids long. Germline V lookup: CDR1 LGHNT, CDR2 FRNRAP. V lost 9 bases, J lost 8 bases, and 7 bases stayed unmatched.